This T cell receptor beta chain was observed in a study of T cells in Graves' hyperthyroidism and ophthalmopathy. With duration under 3 months, ophthalmopathy was active: Clinical Activity Score at least 3, NOSPECS at least 4. The CDR3 runs to 12 residues. Deletions cut 2 bases from V and 5 bases from J, with 10 bases between. Germline CDR1 is DFQATT and CDR2 is SNEGSKA (reference sequence). This clonotype was counted at least ten times. TCR beta CDR3 regions were amplified from RNA transcripts. TCR CDR3 underwent first-round RT-PCR with the HTBI primer set. TCRdb itself ran the multiplex PCR reads through MiXCR, one entry per CDR3 protein. Among over 350,000 distinct CDR3 sequences, about 14% were seen once, and the ten largest hold around 14%.

The chain has TRBV20-1 and TRBJ2-7, with unresolved D. This TCR derives from a man younger than 30 with Graves' ophthalmopathy. Material: blood. This chain's CDR3 is CSARWARNEQYF. The DNA of the CDR3 is TGCAGTGCTAGATGGGCGAGGAACGAGCAGTACTTC.